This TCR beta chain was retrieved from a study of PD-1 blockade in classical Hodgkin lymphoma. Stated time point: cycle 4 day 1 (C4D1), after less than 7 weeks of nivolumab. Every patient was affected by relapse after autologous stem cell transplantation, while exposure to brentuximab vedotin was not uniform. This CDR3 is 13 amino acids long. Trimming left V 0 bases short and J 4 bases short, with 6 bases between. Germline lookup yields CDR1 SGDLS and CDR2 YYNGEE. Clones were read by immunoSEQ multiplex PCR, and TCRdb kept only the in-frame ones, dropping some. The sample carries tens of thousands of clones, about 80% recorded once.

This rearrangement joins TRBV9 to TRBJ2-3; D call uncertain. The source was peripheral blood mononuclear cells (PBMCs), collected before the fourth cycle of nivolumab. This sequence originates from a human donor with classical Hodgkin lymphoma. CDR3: CASSVENPDTQYF. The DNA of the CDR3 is TGTGCCAGCAGCGTAGAAAACCCAGATACGCAGTATTTT.